This T cell receptor beta chain stems from a study of Tregs in tolerant kidney transplant recipients. Related graft donors supplied nonmyeloablative bone marrow transplants, and mixed chimerism was transient. General study findings and limits: The most relevant donor-specific Treg TCRbeta repertoire apparently came from expansion with activated donor B cells. For some patients, primers changed over time, blocking nucleotide-level comparison. Biological reproducibility was not directly addressed, but technical replication error appeared minimal.

As for this clone: Its specificity is not known.

Generated by immunoSEQ multiplex PCR, the TCRdb table keeps only in-frame clones and is missing some. The sample yields about 64,000 clones, about 89% seen once. The CDR3 totals 15 residues. In germline, CDR1 is LGHNT, CDR2 FRNRAP. V shed 1 base, J shed 2 bases, and the junction held 2 bases outside the gene matches. This sequence originates from a human patient who received a combined kidney and bone marrow transplant. The T cells may partly be graft donor cells. The chain combines TRBV12-5 with TRBJ2-5; 9 nucleotides match TRBD2. The sequencing used CD4+ T cells from blood (PBMCs), collected 6 months after the transplant. CDR3 loop: CASGLGGGGQETQYF. For the CDR3, the DNA is TGTGCTAGTGGTTTGGGCGGGGGGGGACAAGAGACCCAGTACTTC.